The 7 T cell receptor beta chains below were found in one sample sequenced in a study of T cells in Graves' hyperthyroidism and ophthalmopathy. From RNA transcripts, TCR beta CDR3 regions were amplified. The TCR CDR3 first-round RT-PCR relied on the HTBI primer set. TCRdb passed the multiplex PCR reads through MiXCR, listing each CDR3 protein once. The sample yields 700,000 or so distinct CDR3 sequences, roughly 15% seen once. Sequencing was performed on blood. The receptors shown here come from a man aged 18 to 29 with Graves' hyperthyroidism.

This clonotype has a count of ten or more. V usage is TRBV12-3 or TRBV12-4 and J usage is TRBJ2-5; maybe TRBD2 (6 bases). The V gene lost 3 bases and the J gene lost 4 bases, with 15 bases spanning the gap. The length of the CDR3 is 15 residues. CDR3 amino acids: CASSFRLVAGETQYF. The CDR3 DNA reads TGTGCCAGCAGTTTCAGACTAGTGGCTGGAGAGACCCAGTACTTC.

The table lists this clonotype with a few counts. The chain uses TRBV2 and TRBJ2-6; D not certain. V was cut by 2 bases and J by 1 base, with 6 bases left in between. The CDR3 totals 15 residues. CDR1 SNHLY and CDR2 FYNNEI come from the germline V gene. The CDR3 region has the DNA TGTGCCAGCAGTGAATCGGTATCTGGGGCCAACGTCCTGACTTTC. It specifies CASSESVSGANVLTF.

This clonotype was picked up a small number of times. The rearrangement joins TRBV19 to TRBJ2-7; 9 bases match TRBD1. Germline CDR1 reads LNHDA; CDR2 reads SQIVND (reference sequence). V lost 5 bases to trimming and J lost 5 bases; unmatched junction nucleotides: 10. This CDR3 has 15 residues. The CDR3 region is CASSFTGGPRDEQYF. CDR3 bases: TGTGCCAGTAGTTTTACAGGGGGCCCTCGGGACGAGCAGTACTTC.

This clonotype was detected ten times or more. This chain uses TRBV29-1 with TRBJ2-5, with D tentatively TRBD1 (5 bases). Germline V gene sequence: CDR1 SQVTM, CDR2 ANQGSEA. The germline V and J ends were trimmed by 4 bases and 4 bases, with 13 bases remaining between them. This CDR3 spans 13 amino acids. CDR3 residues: CSVGTRMRETQYF. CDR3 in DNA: TGCAGCGTTGGGACACGGATGCGAGAGACCCAGTACTTC.

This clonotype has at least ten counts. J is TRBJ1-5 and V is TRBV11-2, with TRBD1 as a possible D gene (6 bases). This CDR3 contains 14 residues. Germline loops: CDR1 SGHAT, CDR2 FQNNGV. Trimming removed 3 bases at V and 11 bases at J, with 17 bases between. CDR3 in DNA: TGTGCCAGCAGCTTGGACAGCCAGTCACAAGCCCAGCATTTT. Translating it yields CASSLDSQSQAQHF.

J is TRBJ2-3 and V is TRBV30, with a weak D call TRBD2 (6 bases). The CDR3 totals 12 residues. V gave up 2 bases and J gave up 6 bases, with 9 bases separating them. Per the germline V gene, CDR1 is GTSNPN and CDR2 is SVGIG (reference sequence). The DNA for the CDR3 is TGTGCCTGGAGTCCGGGGGTGGATACGCAGTATTTT. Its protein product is CAWSPGVDTQYF.

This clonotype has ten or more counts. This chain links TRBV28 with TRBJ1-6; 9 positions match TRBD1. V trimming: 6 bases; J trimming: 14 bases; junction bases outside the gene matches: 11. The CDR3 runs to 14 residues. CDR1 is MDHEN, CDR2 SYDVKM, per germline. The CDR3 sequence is CASRLGQGPLALHF. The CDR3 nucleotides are TGTGCCAGCAGGCTGGGACAGGGACCTTTGGCCCTCCACTTT. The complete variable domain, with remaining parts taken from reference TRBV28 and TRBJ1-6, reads DVKVTQSSRYLVKRTGEKVFLECVQDMDHENMFWYRQDPGLGLRLIYFSYDVKMKEKGDIPEGYSVSREKKERFSLILESASTNQTSMYLCASRLGQGPLALHFGNGTRLTVT.